The 27 T cell receptor beta chains below were found in one sample sequenced in a study of T cell responses to AZD1222 COVID-19 vaccine. Libraries were prepared by immunoSEQ multiplex PCR; TCRdb keeps only in-frame clonotypes and omits some of them. The table has approximately 190,000 clones, 90% to 95% seen once. The material was peripheral blood, obtained on day 0 of AZD1222 vaccination. The receptors originated from an adult in good health.

The chain carries TRBV10-3 and TRBJ1-2; no reliable D call. Germline V gene lookup returns CDR1 ENHRY and CDR2 SYGVKD. The CDR3 contains 12 residues. V lost 6 bases and J 4 bases, leaving 9 bases between the germline ends. The CDR3 reads CAISGSGYGYTF. CDR3 nucleotide sequence: TGTGCCATCAGCGGTTCGGGCTATGGCTACACCTTC.

V and J are TRBV6-6 and TRBJ1-2, with D unresolved. CDR1 and CDR2 (germline): MNHNY, SVGAGI (reference sequence). Trimming cost V 8 bases and J 0 bases, with 7 bases left between them. The CDR3 totals 12 residues. The CDR3 DNA sequence: TGTGCCAGCGAGGGAGCTAACTATGGCTACACCTTC. It codes for CASEGANYGYTF.

The CDR3 region has the DNA TGTGCCAGCTTGCTCCTACCGGGACAGGACTATGGCTACACCTTC. This codes for CASLLLPGQDYGYTF. The V call is TRBV6-5, the J call TRBJ1-2; 8 nucleotides agree with TRBD1. This CDR3 spans 15 amino acids. Germline V gene lookup returns CDR1 MNHEY and CDR2 SVGAGI. Unmatched junction bases numbered 11, after V lost 8 bases and J lost 3 bases.

J is TRBJ2-7 and V is TRBV5-6, with 8 bases matching TRBD1. This CDR3 spans 15 amino acids. Germline loops: CDR1 SGHDT, CDR2 YYEEEE. V was clipped by 0 bases and J by 5 bases; unmatched bases: 7. The CDR3 loop is CASSLVGTGVHEQYF. CDR3 in DNA: TGTGCCAGCAGCTTGGTTGGGACAGGTGTTCACGAGCAGTACTTC. Variable domain in full (rest from reference TRBV5-6 and TRBJ2-7): DAGVTQSPTHLIKTRGQQVTLRCSPKSGHDTVSWYQQALGQGPQFIFQYYEEEERQRGNFPDRFSGHQFPNYSSELNVNALLLGDSALYLCASSLVGTGVHEQYFGPGTRLTVT.

CDR3 amino acids: CASSLARLASGANVLTF. The CDR3 DNA reads TGCGCCAGCAGCTTGGCGCGTCTAGCCTCTGGGGCCAACGTCCTGACTTTC. The V call is TRBV5-1, the J call TRBJ2-6; TRBD2 is a possible D gene (5 bases). V was cut by 0 bases and J by 0 bases, with 10 bases left in between. The germline CDR1 and CDR2 sequences are SGHRS and YFSETQ. The length of the CDR3 is 17 residues.

The V gene is TRBV10-1, the J gene TRBJ2-1; D uncertain. Trimming pared 6 bases from V and 4 bases from J, leaving 10 bases between. The CDR3 contains 13 residues. Germline lookup yields CDR1 WNHNN and CDR2 SYGVQD (reference sequence). The CDR3 nucleotides read TGCGCCAGCAGCGAGGACGGATACAATGAGCAGTTCTTC. Residues: CASSEDGYNEQFF.

Concerning this clone: The same CDR3 arises from other DNA sequences in this sample as well. The genes are TRBV7-9 and TRBJ1-1, with a weak D call TRBD1 (6 bases). This CDR3 is 15 amino acids long. Looked up from germline, CDR1 is SEHNR and CDR2 is FQNEAQ (reference sequence). Trimming took 0 bases from V and 7 from J, leaving 15 bases between them. The CDR3 DNA reads as TGTGCCAGCAGCTTAGCCCAGGACAGACTGTATGAAGCTTTCTTT. Translated: CASSLAQDRLYEAFF.

The chain couples TRBV28 to TRBJ1-1; maybe TRBD1 (6 bases). Trimming cost V 7 bases and J 1 base, with 19 bases left between them. CDR1 and CDR2 from the germline V gene are MDHEN and SYDVKM. The CDR3 covers 16 residues. CDR3 DNA sequence: TGTGCCAGCACCTTAGGACTGGGACACGGGAACACTGAAGCTTTCTTT. This gives the protein CASTLGLGHGNTEAFF.

This chain connects TRBV6-5 to TRBJ1-5; TRBD1 agrees at 7 bases. The V segment lost 10 bases and the J segment 7 bases; nucleotides outside the gene matches: 16. Germline V CDR1 and CDR2: MNHEY, SVGAGI. The CDR3 is made up of 15 amino acids. The CDR3 DNA reads TGTGCCACCAAGCCCCGACAGGGTGGCGTACAGCCCCAGCATTTT. It codes for CATKPRQGGVQPQHF.

The V call is TRBV9, the J call TRBJ1-6; possible D gene TRBD1, 6 bases. V lost 0 bases and J 7 bases, leaving 14 bases between the germline ends. CDR3 length equals 16 residues. Looked up from germline, CDR1 is SGDLS and CDR2 is YYNGEE. The CDR3 here is CASSVDVGDINSPLHF. CDR3 sequence (DNA): TGTGCCAGCAGCGTAGATGTTGGGGACATAAATTCACCCCTCCACTTT.

V usage is TRBV19 and J usage is TRBJ2-1, with TRBD2 as a possible D gene (7 bases). The CDR3 has 13 amino acids. V gave up 3 bases and J gave up 9 bases, with 12 bases separating them. Germline V CDR1 and CDR2: LNHDA, SQIVND (reference sequence). The CDR3 nucleotides are TGTGCCAGTAGTATGGGGGGGCCGGGTGAGCAGTTCTTC. Its protein product is CASSMGGPGEQFF.

The CDR3 region has the DNA TGCAGTGCTAGACCGGTCTCGGAGCAGTTCTTC. Translating gives CSARPVSEQFF. The chain couples TRBV20-1 to TRBJ2-1; D gene unclear. The V gene lost 2 bases and the J gene lost 10 bases, with 9 bases spanning the gap. This CDR3 comprises 11 residues. Germline lookup yields CDR1 DFQATT and CDR2 SNEGSKA (reference sequence).

The rearrangement uses TRBV27 and TRBJ2-2; weak D call: TRBD1 (6 bases). The ends were cut back, 9 bases at V and 9 bases at J, with 26 bases in the middle. The CDR3 has 16 residues. The germline V gene encodes CDR1 MNHEY and CDR2 SMNVEV (reference sequence). The CDR3 DNA reads as TGTGCCAGTCGAGAGGACAGCCAGGTACCCTTAAGGGAGCTGTTTTTT. This sequence encodes CASREDSQVPLRELFF.

This rearrangement joins TRBV30 to TRBJ2-1; 10 bases line up with TRBD2. CDR1 is GTSNPN, CDR2 SVGIG, per germline (reference sequence). Trimming at V came to 0 bases and at J to 6 bases, leaving 5 bases not matched to a gene. The CDR3 sequence is 15 residues long. In DNA form, the CDR3 reads TGTGCCTGGAGTGTCTCCGGACTAGCGGTCAATGAGCAGTTCTTC. Amino acid sequence: CAWSVSGLAVNEQFF.

This clone was seen only once. The chain has TRBV12-3 or TRBV12-4 and TRBJ2-1; D gene ambiguous. This CDR3 has 13 amino acids. V lost 3 bases, J lost 5 bases, and 8 bases lay in between. CDR3 protein: CASSFHTNNEQFF. The CDR3 coding sequence is TGTGCCAGCAGTTTCCATACCAACAATGAGCAGTTCTTC.

The chain recombines TRBV28 with TRBJ2-3, with TRBD2 identical over 9 bases. The trim removed 5 bases at V and 2 bases at J, leaving 8 bases unmatched. Germline V gives CDR1 MDHEN, CDR2 SYDVKM. The CDR3 runs to 16 residues. The CDR3 sequence is CASSPITSGFTDTQYF. CDR3 DNA sequence: TGTGCCAGCAGTCCGATCACTAGCGGGTTCACAGATACGCAGTATTTT.

This chain joins TRBV29-1 and TRBJ1-4; 7 bases fit TRBD1. The germline V gene encodes CDR1 SQVTM and CDR2 ANQGSEA. The CDR3 length is 13 residues. Trimming at V came to 6 bases and at J to 8 bases, leaving 9 bases not matched to a gene. The CDR3: CSVRGQGQEKLFF. The CDR3 bases are TGCAGCGTGCGGGGTCAGGGACAGGAAAAACTGTTTTTT.

The CDR3 sequence is CASSLPVHSGANVLTF. Written as DNA, the CDR3 is TGTGCCAGCAGCCTCCCGGTCCACTCTGGGGCCAACGTCCTGACTTTC. The rearrangement links TRBV5-4 to TRBJ2-6; no clear D. Germline loops: CDR1 SGHNT, CDR2 YYREEE (reference sequence). The V and J ends lost 4 bases and 0 bases respectively, with 11 bases between them. The CDR3 contains 16 residues.

The V gene is TRBV25-1, the J gene TRBJ1-4; no reliable D call. CDR3 size: 14 residues. With 0 bases removed from V and 7 bases from J, the gap between germline ends came to 9 bases. Germline CDR1 MGHDK, CDR2 SYGVNS. The chain's CDR3 is CASSEYSRGEKLFF. CDR3 nucleotide sequence: TGTGCCAGCAGTGAATACTCACGCGGTGAAAAACTGTTTTTT. The full variable domain, its missing parts supplied by reference TRBV25-1 and TRBJ1-4, is EADIYQTPRYLVIGTGKKITLECSQTMGHDKMYWYQQDPGMELHLIHYSYGVNSTEKGDLSSESTVSRIRTEHFPLTLESARPSHTSQYLCASSEYSRGEKLFFGSGTQLSVL.

The chain is built from TRBV28 and TRBJ1-3; D possibly corresponds to TRBD1 (5 bases). The V end was cut by 6 bases, the J end by 0 bases, with 18 bases between. The CDR3 loop spans 17 amino acids. Germline loops: CDR1 MDHEN, CDR2 SYDVKM. CDR3 protein: CASSQLFDSLSGNTIYF. The CDR3 DNA sequence: TGTGCCAGCAGCCAGCTATTCGACAGCCTCTCTGGAAACACCATATATTTT.

CDR3 residues: CASSLTANYGYTF. For the CDR3, the DNA is TGTGCCAGCAGTTTGACAGCTAACTATGGCTACACCTTC. The gene calls are TRBV28 and TRBJ1-2; perhaps TRBD1 as D (5 bases). Germline V CDR1 and CDR2: MDHEN, SYDVKM. Trimming removed 3 bases at V and 0 bases at J, with 5 bases between. This CDR3 spans 13 amino acids.

J is TRBJ1-5 and V is TRBV7-2, with D unclear. Trimming took 1 base from V and 0 from J, leaving 4 bases between them. Germline V CDR1 and CDR2: SGHTA, FQGNSA. This CDR3 comprises 14 residues. The CDR3 loop reads CASSLGRSNQPQHF. The CDR3, as DNA: TGTGCCAGCAGCTTAGGGCGTAGCAATCAGCCCCAGCATTTT.

This rearrangement joins TRBV6-5 to TRBJ2-7; TRBD2 might be the D (6 bases). The V and J ends lost 11 bases and 2 bases respectively, with 13 bases between them. The CDR3 sequence is 12 residues long. The germline V gene has CDR1 MNHEY and CDR2 SVGAGI. The DNA of the CDR3 is TGTGCCGGACTAATAGCAACCTACGAGCAGTACTTC. Its protein is CAGLIATYEQYF.

The chain couples TRBV3-1 (or the pseudogene TRBV3-2) to TRBJ1-2; TRBD1 might be the D (5 bases). The length of the CDR3 is 14 residues. The germline CDR1 and CDR2 sequences are LGHDT and YNNKEL (reference sequence). The V and J ends lost 3 bases and 7 bases respectively, with 15 bases between them. In DNA form, the CDR3 reads TGTGCCAGCAGCCAGTGGGGCTTGATCGGTGGCTACACCTTC. Encoded protein: CASSQWGLIGGYTF.

The CDR3 reads CASTGLAGGGTGELFF. CDR3 nucleotides: TGCGCCAGCACAGGACTAGCGGGAGGGGGCACCGGGGAGCTGTTTTTT. J is TRBJ2-2 and V is TRBV5-1; 15 positions match TRBD2. V lost 6 bases to trimming and J lost 4 bases; unmatched junction nucleotides: 4. The V gene's germline CDR1 is SGHRS and CDR2 YFSETQ. The length of the CDR3 is 16 residues.

This chain joins TRBV27 and TRBJ1-1; 9 bases are shared with TRBD1. Germline V CDR1 and CDR2: MNHEY, SMNVEV (reference sequence). V lost 5 bases to trimming and J lost 6 bases; unmatched junction nucleotides: 7. CDR3 length: 14 amino acids. For the CDR3, the DNA is TGTGCCAGCAGTCACGGACAGGGGTGGCCTGAAGCTTTCTTT. Protein product: CASSHGQGWPEAFF.

The V and J genes are TRBV5-1 and TRBJ2-2, with 12 nucleotides matching TRBD1. The germline gives CDR1 SGHRS, CDR2 YFSETQ. The CDR3 totals 15 residues. The V segment lost 2 bases and the J segment 9 bases; nucleotides outside the gene matches: 5. The DNA for the CDR3 is TGCGCCAGCAGCTTACGGGACAGGGGGCGTCGGGAGCTGTTTTTT. The encoded protein is CASSLRDRGRRELFF.